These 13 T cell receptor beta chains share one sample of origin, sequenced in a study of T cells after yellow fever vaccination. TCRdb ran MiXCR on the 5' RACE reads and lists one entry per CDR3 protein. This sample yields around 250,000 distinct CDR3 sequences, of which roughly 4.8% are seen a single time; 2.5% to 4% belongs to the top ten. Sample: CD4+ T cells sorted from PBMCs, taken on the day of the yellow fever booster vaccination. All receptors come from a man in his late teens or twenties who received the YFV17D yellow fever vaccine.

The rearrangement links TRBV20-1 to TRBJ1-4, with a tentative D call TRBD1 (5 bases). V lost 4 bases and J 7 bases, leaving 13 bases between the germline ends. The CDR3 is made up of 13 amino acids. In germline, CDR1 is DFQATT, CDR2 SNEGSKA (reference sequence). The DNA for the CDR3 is TGCAGTGCTATCTCAACTGGGGGTGAAAAACTGTTTTTT. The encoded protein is CSAISTGGEKLFF.

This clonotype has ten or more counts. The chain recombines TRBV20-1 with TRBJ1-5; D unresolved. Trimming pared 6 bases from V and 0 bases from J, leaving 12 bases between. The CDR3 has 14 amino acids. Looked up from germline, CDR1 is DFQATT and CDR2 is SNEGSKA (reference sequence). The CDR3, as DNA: TGCAGTGCGAAGTCGGGGATTAGCAATCAGCCCCAGCATTTT. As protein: CSAKSGISNQPQHF.

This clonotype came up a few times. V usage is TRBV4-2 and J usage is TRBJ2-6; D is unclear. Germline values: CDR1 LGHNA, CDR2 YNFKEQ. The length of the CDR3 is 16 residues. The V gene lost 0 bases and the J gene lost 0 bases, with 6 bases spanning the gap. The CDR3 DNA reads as TGTGCCAGCAGCCAAGATCCGCTCTCTGGGGCCAACGTCCTGACTTTC. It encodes CASSQDPLSGANVLTF.

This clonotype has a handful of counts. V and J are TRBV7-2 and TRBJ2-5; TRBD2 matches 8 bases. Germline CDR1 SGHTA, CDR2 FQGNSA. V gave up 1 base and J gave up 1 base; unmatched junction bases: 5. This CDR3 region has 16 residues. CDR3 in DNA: TGTGCCAGCAGCTTAGTGGCTAGCGGGTTCCAAGAGACCCAGTACTTC. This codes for CASSLVASGFQETQYF.

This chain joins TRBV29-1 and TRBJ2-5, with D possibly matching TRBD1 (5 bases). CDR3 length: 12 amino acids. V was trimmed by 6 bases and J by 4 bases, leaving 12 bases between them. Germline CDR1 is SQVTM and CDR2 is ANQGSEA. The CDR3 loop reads CSVREGGETQYF. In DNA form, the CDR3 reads TGCAGCGTCAGGGAAGGTGGAGAGACCCAGTACTTC.

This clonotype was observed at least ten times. CDR3 DNA: TGCGCCAGCAGCTTGGTCCCGGGACTAGCGGGGGGTGAGCAGTTCTTC. It translates to CASSLVPGLAGGEQFF. V is TRBV5-1 and J is TRBJ2-1; 15 nucleotides match TRBD2. The V gene end was trimmed by 0 bases and the J gene end by 9 bases; junction bases not matched to a gene: 4. In germline, CDR1 is SGHRS, CDR2 YFSETQ. The CDR3 has 16 amino acids.

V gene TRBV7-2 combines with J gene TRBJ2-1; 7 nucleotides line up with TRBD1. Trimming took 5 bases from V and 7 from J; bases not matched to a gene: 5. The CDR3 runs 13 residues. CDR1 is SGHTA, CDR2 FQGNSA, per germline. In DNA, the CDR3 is TGTGCCAGCAGCGCCCAACAGGGGAATGAGCAGTTCTTC. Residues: CASSAQQGNEQFF.

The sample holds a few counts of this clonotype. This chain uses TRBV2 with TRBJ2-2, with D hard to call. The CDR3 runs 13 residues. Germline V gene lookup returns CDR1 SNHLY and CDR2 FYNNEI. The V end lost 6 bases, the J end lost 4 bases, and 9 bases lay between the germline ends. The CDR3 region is CASSRLGTGELFF. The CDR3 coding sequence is TGTGCCAGCAGCCGACTTGGCACCGGGGAGCTGTTTTTT.

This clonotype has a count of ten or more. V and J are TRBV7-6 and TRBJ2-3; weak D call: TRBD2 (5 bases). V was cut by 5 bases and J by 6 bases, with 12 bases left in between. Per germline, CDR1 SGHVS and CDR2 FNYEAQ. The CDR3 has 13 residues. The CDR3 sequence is CASSRSRADTQYF. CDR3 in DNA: TGTGCCAGCAGCCGTTCGAGGGCGGATACGCAGTATTTT.

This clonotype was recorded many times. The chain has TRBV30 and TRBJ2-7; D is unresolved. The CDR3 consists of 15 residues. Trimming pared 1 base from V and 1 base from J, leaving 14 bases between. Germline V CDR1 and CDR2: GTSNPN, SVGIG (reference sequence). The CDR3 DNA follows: TGTGCCTGGAGTGGCCCGACAAGTCTTTCCTACGAGCAGTACTTC. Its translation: CAWSGPTSLSYEQYF.

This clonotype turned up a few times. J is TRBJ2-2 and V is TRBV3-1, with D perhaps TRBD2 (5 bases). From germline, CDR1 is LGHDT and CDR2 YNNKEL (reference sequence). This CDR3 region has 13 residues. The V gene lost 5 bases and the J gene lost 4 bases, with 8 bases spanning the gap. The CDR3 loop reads CASSNRGTGELFF. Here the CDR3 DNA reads TGTGCCAGCAGCAACCGGGGCACCGGGGAGCTGTTTTTT.

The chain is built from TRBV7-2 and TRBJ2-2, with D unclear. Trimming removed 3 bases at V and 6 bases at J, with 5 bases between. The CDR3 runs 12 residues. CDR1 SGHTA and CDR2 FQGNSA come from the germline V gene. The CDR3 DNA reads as TGTGCCAGCAGCTTTTTTGCCGGGGAGCTGTTTTTT. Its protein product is CASSFFAGELFF.

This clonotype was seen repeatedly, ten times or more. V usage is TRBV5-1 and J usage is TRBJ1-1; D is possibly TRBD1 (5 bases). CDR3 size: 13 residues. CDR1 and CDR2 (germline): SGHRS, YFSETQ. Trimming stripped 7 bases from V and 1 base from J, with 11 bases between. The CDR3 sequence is CASGPGPNTEAFF. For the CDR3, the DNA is TGCGCCAGCGGTCCAGGGCCGAACACTGAAGCTTTCTTT.